The 21 T cell receptor beta chains given below trace back to one sample, sequenced in a study of shared clonotypes between healthy human individuals. Libraries were prepared by immunoSEQ multiplex PCR; TCRdb keeps only in-frame clonotypes and omits some of them. The sample contains around 100,000 clones, about 66% of which appear only once. The sequenced sample consisted of memory CD8+ T cells sorted from blood. Stated subset: CD45RO+ cells pooled with CCR7-negative TemRA cells. The receptors stem from a woman in her thirties in good health.

CDR3 nucleotides: TGTGCCACTTCGTTGGGGAATGAGCAGTTCTTC. It specifies CATSLGNEQFF. The rearrangement links TRBV27 to TRBJ2-1; D unclear. Trimming left V 10 bases short and J 7 bases short, with 11 bases between. Germline CDR1 and CDR2: MNHEY and SMNVEV (reference sequence). The CDR3 is 11 residues long.

CDR3: CASSSPTGDTQYF. CDR3 bases: TGTGCCAGCAGCTCACCCACTGGGGATACGCAGTATTTT. The chain recombines TRBV7-9 with TRBJ2-3; D not resolved. V was cut by 4 bases and J by 6 bases, with 11 bases left in between. Germline-derived CDR1 and CDR2 are SEHNR and FQNEAQ (reference sequence). There are 13 residues in the CDR3.

The genes are TRBV29-1 and TRBJ2-3; 7 bases match TRBD1. This CDR3 is 13 amino acids long. V lost 6 bases and J lost 4; bases outside the gene matches: 7. Germline-derived CDR1 and CDR2 are SQVTM and ANQGSEA. CDR3 protein: CSVSGQRSDTQYF. Here the CDR3 DNA reads TGCAGCGTATCGGGACAGCGGTCAGATACGCAGTATTTT.

This chain connects TRBV10-2 to TRBJ2-7; D may be TRBD1 (6 bases). V lost 6 bases and J 4 bases, leaving 16 bases between the germline ends. The CDR3 sequence is 14 residues long. CDR1 WSHSY and CDR2 SAAADI come from the germline V gene. The CDR3 spells CASRTDLQGYEQYF. The CDR3 nucleotides are TGCGCCAGCAGGACGGACCTCCAGGGGTACGAGCAGTACTTC.

This clone was counted between two and nine times. The chain uses TRBV7-6 and TRBJ2-1; D call uncertain. V shed 2 bases and J shed 7 bases, with 15 bases lying between them. CDR1 is SGHVS and CDR2 is FNYEAQ in the germline V gene. The CDR3 runs to 15 residues. CDR3 in amino acids: CASSLYPGRQNEQFF. CDR3 sequence (DNA): TGTGCCAGCAGCTTATACCCGGGCCGGCAGAATGAGCAGTTCTTC. Full variable domain (outside the CDR3, taken from reference TRBV7-6 and TRBJ2-1): GAGVSQSPRYKVTKRGQDVALRCDPISGHVSLYWYRQALGQGPEFLTYFNYEAQQDKSGLPNDRFSAERPEGSISTLTIQRTEQRDSAMYRCASSLYPGRQNEQFFGPGTRLTVL.

V gene TRBV10-1 combines with J gene TRBJ2-1, with a weak D call TRBD2 (6 bases). The V gene's germline CDR1 is WNHNN and CDR2 SYGVQD (reference sequence). V was shortened by 6 bases and J by 7 bases, with 7 bases between the two germline ends. CDR3 length: 11 amino acids. The CDR3 nucleotides read TGCGCCAGCAGCCGGGGGAATGAGCAGTTCTTC. Translating gives CASSRGNEQFF.

This clone showed up just once. V is TRBV5-7 and J is TRBJ2-7; D is possibly TRBD1 (5 bases). TRBV5-7 is designated an ORF whose function remains uncertain. This CDR3 region has 16 residues. V dropped 0 bases and J dropped 2 bases, with 15 bases sitting between them. DNA of the CDR3: TGTGCCAGCAGCTTGGAGTTTAGACAGAGAGCCTACGAGCAGTACTTC. Amino acids: CASSLEFRQRAYEQYF.

The CDR3 DNA sequence: TGTGCCAGCAGTTTATCGATGCTAGCGGAAGACTACGAGCAGTACTTC. This sequence encodes CASSLSMLAEDYEQYF. The genes are TRBV27 and TRBJ2-7, with 7 nucleotides matching TRBD2. Per the germline V gene, CDR1 is MNHEY and CDR2 is SMNVEV (reference sequence). The CDR3 has 16 residues. Trimming cost V 0 bases and J 3 bases; bases outside gene matches: 8.

J is TRBJ1-5 and V is TRBV27; D may be TRBD1 (6 bases). This CDR3 comprises 16 residues. V lost 5 bases to trimming and J lost 6 bases, with 20 bases between them. Germline V CDR1 and CDR2: MNHEY, SMNVEV (reference sequence). The chain's CDR3 is CASSPLGGLLGQPQHF. DNA for the CDR3: TGTGCCAGCAGTCCCCTAGGGGGGCTCTTAGGTCAGCCCCAGCATTTT.

The sample holds one count of this clone. This chain links TRBV7-2 with TRBJ2-7, with D perhaps matching TRBD1 or TRBD2 (5 bases each). CDR3 length: 15 amino acids. The germline V gene has CDR1 SGHTA and CDR2 FQGNSA. Trimming left V 7 bases short and J 0 bases short, with 16 bases between. CDR3 coding DNA: TGTGCCAGCACCCCACAGGCGGGCTTCTCCTACGAGCAGTACTTC. It encodes CASTPQAGFSYEQYF.

The J gene is TRBJ2-7, the V gene TRBV5-1, with 8 bases identical to TRBD1. CDR1 SGHRS and CDR2 YFSETQ come from the germline V gene. CDR3 size: 16 residues. The V and J ends lost 3 bases and 5 bases, in that order; junction bases with no gene match: 13. CDR3 in DNA: TGCGCCAGCAGCTGGCCTGACTGGACAGGGTGGCACGAGCAGTACTTC. As protein: CASSWPDWTGWHEQYF. The variable domain in full, with the rest retrieved from reference TRBV5-1 and TRBJ2-7, is KAGVTQTPRYLIKTRGQQVTLSCSPISGHRSVSWYQQTPGQGLQFLFEYFSETQRNKGNFPGRFSGRQFSNSRSEMNVSTLELGDSALYLCASSWPDWTGWHEQYFGPGTRLTVT.

The chain couples TRBV27 to TRBJ2-7; 9 positions match TRBD2. The CDR3 totals 14 residues. V shed 5 bases, J shed 1 base, and the junction held 3 bases outside the gene matches. Germline CDR1 reads MNHEY; CDR2 reads SMNVEV (reference sequence). The CDR3 sequence: CASSATSGSYEQYF. CDR3 nucleotide sequence: TGTGCCAGCAGTGCGACTAGCGGTTCCTACGAGCAGTACTTC.

The chain is built from TRBV5-8 and TRBJ1-5; perhaps TRBD1 as D (5 bases). Germline V gene data show CDR1 as SGHTS and CDR2 as YDEGEE. The CDR3 extends over 15 amino acids. Trimming removed 0 bases from V and 0 bases from J, with 7 bases in between. CDR3 coding DNA: TGTGCCAGCAGCTTGGTCAGGGTTAGCAATCAGCCCCAGCATTTT. Its protein product is CASSLVRVSNQPQHF.

V usage is TRBV6-1 and J usage is TRBJ2-2; 7 bases are a match to TRBD2. The J segment lost 2 bases and the V segment lost 3 bases, leaving 3 bases of the junction unmatched. Germline lookup yields CDR1 MNHNS and CDR2 SASEGT. This CDR3 is built from 15 residues. CDR3 in DNA: TGTGCCAGCAGTGAGTCTAGCGGTAACACCGGGGAGCTGTTTTTT. Encoded protein: CASSESSGNTGELFF.

The CDR3 reads CASSPYLRGSSTDTQYF. The CDR3 DNA reads as TGTGCCAGCAGCCCATACCTCAGGGGTTCTAGCACAGATACGCAGTATTTT. The J gene is TRBJ2-3, the V gene TRBV7-9; a weak D match, TRBD1 (6 bases). The CDR3 length is 17 residues. Trimming took off 5 bases at V and 0 bases at J, with 18 bases between the two ends. Germline V gives CDR1 SEHNR, CDR2 FQNEAQ (reference sequence).

This chain uses TRBV11-2 with TRBJ2-3, with 10 bases that match TRBD1. This CDR3 spans 14 amino acids. Losses at the gene ends were 7 bases for V and 3 bases for J; bases not matched to a gene: 4. Per germline, CDR1 SGHAT and CDR2 FQNNGV. CDR3 amino acids: CASKTGGETDTQYF. The DNA for the CDR3 is TGTGCCAGCAAGACAGGGGGCGAAACAGATACGCAGTATTTT.

J is TRBJ2-1 and V is TRBV15; 9 bases are shared with TRBD1. The CDR3 consists of 14 residues. J lost 6 bases, V lost 5 bases, and 5 bases had no gene match. Germline loops: CDR1 LNHNV, CDR2 YYDKDF (reference sequence). The chain's CDR3 is CATSDRDRVNEQFF. Here the CDR3 DNA reads TGTGCCACCAGCGACCGGGACAGGGTCAATGAGCAGTTCTTC.

The V call is TRBV7-9, the J call TRBJ2-1; 7 bases are a match to TRBD2. The ends lost 5 bases at V and 9 bases at J; junction bases unmatched: 13. Looked up from germline, CDR1 is SEHNR and CDR2 is FQNEAQ (reference sequence). The CDR3 spans 15 residues. The CDR3, as DNA: TGTGCCAGCAGCCCGCCGGGACTACCAACAAGTGAGCAGTTCTTC. Translation gives CASSPPGLPTSEQFF.

CDR3 DNA: TGTGCCAGCAGCTTACAGGGTTACGAGCAGTACTTC. Amino acids: CASSLQGYEQYF. The chain employs TRBV11-1 and TRBJ2-7; D is possibly TRBD1 (5 bases). The CDR3 sequence is 12 residues long. Between the trimmed V and J ends, which lost 2 bases and 4 bases, there was a span of 6 bases. Germline V gives CDR1 SGHAT, CDR2 FQDESV (reference sequence). Using reference TRBV11-1 and TRBJ2-7 for the parts outside the CDR3, the full variable domain is EAEVAQSPRYKITEKSQAVAFWCDPISGHATLYWYRQILGQGPELLVQFQDESVVDDSQLPKDRFSAERLKGVDSTLKIQPAELGDSAMYLCASSLQGYEQYFGPGTRLTVT.

The J gene is TRBJ2-7, the V gene TRBV7-9, with a tentative D call TRBD1 (6 bases). CDR3 length equals 13 residues. The germline gives CDR1 SEHNR, CDR2 FQNEAQ (reference sequence). Trimming cost V 6 bases and J 6 bases, with 15 bases left between them. CDR3 nucleotides: TGTGCCAGCAGTTTTAACAGGGATTCCGAGCAGTACTTC. This sequence encodes CASSFNRDSEQYF.

The chain uses TRBV27 and TRBJ2-2; 10 bases map to TRBD2. This CDR3 has 16 amino acids. The germline V gene has CDR1 MNHEY and CDR2 SMNVEV (reference sequence). J gave up 2 bases and V 7 bases, and 7 bases lay outside the gene matches. CDR3: CASKPSGSVNTGELFF. The CDR3 DNA reads TGTGCCAGCAAACCTAGCGGGAGCGTTAACACCGGGGAGCTGTTTTTT.